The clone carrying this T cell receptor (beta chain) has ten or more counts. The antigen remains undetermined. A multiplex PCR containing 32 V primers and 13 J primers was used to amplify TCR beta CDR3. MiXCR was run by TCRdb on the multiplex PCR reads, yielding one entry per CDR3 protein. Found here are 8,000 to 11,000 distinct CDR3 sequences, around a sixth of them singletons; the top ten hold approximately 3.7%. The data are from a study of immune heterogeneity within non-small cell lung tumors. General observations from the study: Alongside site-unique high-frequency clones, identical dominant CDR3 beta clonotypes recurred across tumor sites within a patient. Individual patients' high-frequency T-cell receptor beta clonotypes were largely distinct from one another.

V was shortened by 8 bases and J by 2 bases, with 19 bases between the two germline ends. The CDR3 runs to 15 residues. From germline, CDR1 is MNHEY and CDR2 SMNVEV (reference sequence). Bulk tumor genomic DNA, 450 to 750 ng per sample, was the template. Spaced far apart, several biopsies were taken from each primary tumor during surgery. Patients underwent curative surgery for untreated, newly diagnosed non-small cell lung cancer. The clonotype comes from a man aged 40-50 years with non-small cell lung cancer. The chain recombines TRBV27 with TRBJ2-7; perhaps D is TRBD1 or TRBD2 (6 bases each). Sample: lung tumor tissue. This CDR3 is CASRWGARSPYEQYF. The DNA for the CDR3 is TGTGCCAGCCGATGGGGGGCGCGATCCCCCTACGAGCAGTACTTC.